This TCR beta chain was profiled in a study of identifying expanded T cells in peripheral blood. Repertoires were generated with immunoSEQ multiplex PCR, while TCRdb's copy carries only in-frame clones and drops some. The sample yields under 120,000 clones, roughly 91% seen once. CDR1 and CDR2 (germline): SGHDT, YYEEEE. There are 15 residues in the CDR3. Trimming took 3 bases from V and 6 from J; bases not matched to a gene: 8. What was sequenced was blood. The J gene is TRBJ2-1, the V gene TRBV5-6, with 8 bases lining up with TRBD1. The sequence derives from a person between 18 and 75 years old in good health. CDR3 sequence (DNA): TGTGCCAGCAGCTCCGCCAGACAGGGGTTCAATGAGCAGTTCTTC. Translation: CASSSARQGFNEQFF.